This TCR beta chain was observed in a study of EBV T-cell therapy then PD-1 blockade in nasopharyngeal carcinoma. Treatment specified: AdE1-LMPpoly-expanded autologous EBV-specific T-cell therapy followed by anti-PD-1 nivolumab. Of note for this clone: The antigen is unknown.

The CDR3 spans 13 residues. Germline loops: CDR1 SGHRS, CDR2 YFSETQ. V lost 4 bases and J lost 4, with 8 bases in between. The repertoire was sequenced with immunoSEQ multiplex PCR; TCRdb's copy has only in-frame clones and lacks some. The sample yields tens of thousands of clones, 82% seen once. This sequence joins TRBV5-1 and TRBJ2-2; no definite D call. The clonotype comes from a man aged 35 to 55 with nasopharyngeal carcinoma. The specimen comprised CD8+ T cells from blood, sampled at day -245 from a patient whose treatment included autologous EBV-specific T cells and nivolumab. This chain's CDR3 is CASSPLATGELFF. DNA of the CDR3: TGCGCCAGCAGCCCTTTAGCCACCGGGGAGCTGTTTTTT.